The rows below give T cell receptor beta chains drawn from one sample of a study of cytomegalovirus exposure and HLA in healthy donors. TCRdb keeps only in-frame clones here, not all; method: immunoSEQ multiplex PCR. The sample yields 120,000 or so clones, approximately 72% seen once. Sequenced material: PBMCs. The receptors were sampled from a man in his sixties in good health and CMV-seropositive. The CDR3 runs from the conserved cysteine through the conserved F or W. A D gene is named only where the DNA matches it firmly. Clone size appears in some rows only: once, few, many, or a class for an expanded clone.

J gene | clone size | V gene | D gene | CDR3 DNA | CDR3 protein
TRBJ2-5 | . | TRBV5-1 | TRBD1 | TGCGCCAGCAGCTGGGCCGGACAGGGAGAGACCCAGTACTTC | CASSWAGQGETQYF
TRBJ1-1 | few | TRBV7-2 | TRBD1 | TGTGCCAGCAGCATGTGGACAGGCTTCACTGAAGCTTTCTTT | CASSMWTGFTEAFF
TRBJ1-1 | . | TRBV10-3 | . | TGTGCCATCAGTGAGATTGGGTCTTCAGGGAACACTGAAGCTTTCTTT | CAISEIGSSGNTEAFF
TRBJ1-6 | . | TRBV11-2 | . | TGTGCCAGCAGCTTAGGGGACATCTCCTATAATTCACCCCTCCACTTT | CASSLGDISYNSPLHF
TRBJ2-1 | . | TRBV15 | . | TGTGCCACCAGCAGAGTCGCGGGTACCAATGAGCAGTTCTTC | CATSRVAGTNEQFF
TRBJ2-1 | . | TRBV10-1 | . | TGCGCCAGCAGTGTCCAGGACAATGAGCAGTTCTTC | CASSVQDNEQFF
TRBJ2-7 | . | TRBV19 | TRBD2 | TGTGCCAGTAGTATAGGGTCTAGCGGGAACTACGAGCAGTACTTC | CASSIGSSGNYEQYF
TRBJ2-3 | . | TRBV5-5 | TRBD2 | TGTGCCAGCAGCCCGGTGGGTAGCGGGATCACAGATACGCAGTATTTT | CASSPVGSGITDTQYF
TRBJ2-5 | few | TRBV5-1 | . | TGCGCCAGCAGCCCGATCCCGGGTAAAGAGACCCAGTACTTC | CASSPIPGKETQYF
TRBJ1-1 | once | TRBV30 | TRBD1 | TGTGCCTGGAGCGGCGGGACAGGGGGCACTGAAGCTTTCTTT | CAWSGGTGGTEAFF
TRBJ1-6 | . | TRBV5-1 | . | TGCGCCAGCAGCTTGGGACATAATAATTCACCCCTCCACTTT | CASSLGHNNSPLHF
TRBJ1-2 | . | TRBV5-1 | TRBD1 | TGCGCCAGCAGCCAAGGACAGGGGGGAATCTATGGCTACACCTTC | CASSQGQGGIYGYTF
TRBJ1-5 | . | TRBV6-1 | . | TGTGCCAGCACACCCTTGGGGGGGGGAAATCAGCCCCAGCATTTT | CASTPLGGGNQPQHF
TRBJ1-1 | . | TRBV18 | TRBD1 | TGTGCCAGCTCACCGGTGGACAGGGGGCGGGAAGCTTTCTTT | CASSPVDRGREAFF
TRBJ2-7 | . | TRBV6-5 | TRBD1 | TGTGCCAGCAGGAGGACAGGGAGAACCTACGAGCAGTACTTC | CASRRTGRTYEQYF
TRBJ1-6 | . | TRBV10-3 | TRBD1 | TGTGCCATCAGTGCCGGGACAGGATATAATTCACCCCTCCACTTT | CAISAGTGYNSPLHF
TRBJ1-6 | . | TRBV6-5 | . | TGTGCCAGCGGCAGGGGAGGGCTAGATTCACCCCTCCACTTT | CASGRGGLDSPLHF
TRBJ1-1 | . | TRBV10-3 | . | TGTGCCATCAGTAGAGTGGGGAGTGGCACTGAAGCTTTCTTT | CAISRVGSGTEAFF
TRBJ1-1 | . | TRBV14 | TRBD1 | TGTGCCAGCAGCCGAATTCAGGACAGGGGCCTGAACACTGAAGCTTTCTTT | CASSRIQDRGLNTEAFF
TRBJ1-1 | . | TRBV15 | . | TGTGCCACAAAACCGAAGCGGAACACTGAAGCTTTCTTT | CATKPKRNTEAFF
TRBJ2-5 | few | TRBV28 | TRBD2 | TGTGCCAGCAGTTTCTCCTGGACTAGCGGGGAACAAGAGACCCAGTACTTC | CASSFSWTSGEQETQYF
TRBJ1-2 | . | TRBV2 | . | TGTGCCAGCAGAAGAAGAGATTCCCAAGGCTACACCTTC | CASRRRDSQGYTF
TRBJ1-6 | few | TRBV11-2 | . | TGTGCCAGCAGCTTAGATCGCGCAGGGTTGAATTCACCCCTCCACTTT | CASSLDRAGLNSPLHF
TRBJ2-2 | . | TRBV6-1 | . | TGTGCCAGCAGTTTCTCCGGGGAGCTGTTTTTT | CASSFSGELFF
TRBJ2-2 | few | TRBV10-3 | . | TGTGCCATCGGGCAGCAGGGCAACACCGGGGAGCTGTTTTTT | CAIGQQGNTGELFF
TRBJ1-2 | once | TRBV18 | . | TGTGCCAGCTCACCACGTCAAGCGGATGGCTACACCTTC | CASSPRQADGYTF
TRBJ1-2 | . | TRBV7-3 | . | TGTGCCGCGTTAGAGGGATTCCCTAACTATGGCTACACCTTC | CAALEGFPNYGYTF
TRBJ1-1 | once | TRBV7-2 | TRBD1 | TGTGCCAGCAGCGTTCAGGGGGTAGGGGCTGAAGCTTTCTTT | CASSVQGVGAEAFF
TRBJ2-4 | . | TRBV2 | TRBD2 | TGTGCCAGCAGTGACCCGACTAGCGGGAGCATAAACATTCAGTACTTC | CASSDPTSGSINIQYF
TRBJ2-5 | few | TRBV7-3 | . | TGTGCCAGCAGCCCTCGAAAGGGGGAGGAGACCCAGTACTTC | CASSPRKGEETQYF
TRBJ2-5 | . | TRBV9 | . | TGTGCCAGCAGCGTCGAAGAGACCCAGTACTTC | CASSVEETQYF
TRBJ1-6 | . | TRBV5-1 | TRBD1 | TGCGCCAGCAGCTTGGAGCGCGCGGGACAGTTTAATTCACCCCTCCACTTT | CASSLERAGQFNSPLHF
TRBJ2-2 | . | TRBV2 | TRBD1 | TGTGCCAGCGTGGAGTGGACAGGGTCCGGGGAGCTGTTTTTT | CASVEWTGSGELFF
TRBJ1-5 | . | TRBV5-7 | . | TGTGCCAGCAGCTTGGCCGAGGTTAATAGCAATCAGCCCCAGCATTTT | CASSLAEVNSNQPQHF
TRBJ1-1 | . | TRBV29-1 | . | TGCAGCGTTGGACCGGGTGGAGGCGCTTTCTTT | CSVGPGGGAFF
TRBJ2-7 | . | TRBV2 | . | TGTGCCAGCCGAGAAACAGTATCCTCCTACGAGCAGTACTTC | CASRETVSSYEQYF
TRBJ1-1 | . | TRBV5-4 | TRBD1 | TGTGCCAGCAGCTTGCCAGGGGGGATGAACACTGAAGCTTTCTTT | CASSLPGGMNTEAFF